The 24 T cell receptor beta chains given below trace back to one sample, sequenced in a study of T-cell reconstitution after alpha-beta-depleted transplantation in children. This sample's TCRbeta library carried unique molecular identifier barcodes. TCRdb called the PCR reads again in MiXCR, with one record for every CDR3 protein. Here the sample spans about 580,000 distinct CDR3 sequences, more than 20% being singletons. The sample here was PBMCs, mostly from graft donor cells, taken 360 days after TCRalphabeta/CD19-depleted stem cell transplant. The receptors originated from a boy under two years old who had a stem cell transplant for acute myeloid leukemia, so the T cells may come from the graft donor.

V usage is TRBV7-8 and J usage is TRBJ1-2; 7 bases are shared with TRBD1. Unmatched junction bases numbered 13, after V lost 5 bases and J lost 4 bases. This CDR3 comprises 16 residues. Germline-derived CDR1 and CDR2 are SGHVS and FQNEAQ. The CDR3 DNA is TGTGCCAGCAGCCCGTTGTCCCGGACAGGAGTCTATGGCTACACCTTC. It translates to CASSPLSRTGVYGYTF. Full variable domain (rest looked up from reference TRBV7-8 and TRBJ1-2): GAGVSQSPRYKVAKRGQDVALRCDPISGHVSLFWYQQALGQGPEFLTYFQNEAQLDKSGLPSDRFFAERPEGSVSTLKIQRTQQEDSAVYLCASSPLSRTGVYGYTFGSGTRLTVV.

Many counts were recorded for this clonotype. V usage is TRBV4-3 and J usage is TRBJ2-7; the D call may be TRBD1 or TRBD2 (5 bases each). The CDR3 has 15 amino acids. The germline V gene has CDR1 LGHNA and CDR2 YSLEER. V was shortened by 0 bases and J by 3 bases, with 12 bases between the two germline ends. This CDR3 reads CASSQEGAGDYEQYF. CDR3 nucleotides: TGCGCCAGCAGCCAAGAAGGGGCCGGGGACTACGAGCAGTACTTC.

The sample holds a few counts of this clonotype. The chain employs TRBV29-1 and TRBJ1-1; D gene uncertain. The V and J ends lost 4 bases and 1 base respectively, with 16 bases between them. This CDR3 has 15 amino acids. Germline-derived CDR1 and CDR2 are SQVTM and ANQGSEA. CDR3 residues: CSVGPWEQWNTEAFF. The CDR3 DNA reads as TGCAGCGTTGGCCCCTGGGAACAATGGAACACTGAAGCTTTCTTT.

This clonotype was seen only a few times. The CDR3 nucleotides are TGTGCCAGCAGCTCCCGGACAGCCATGAACACTGAAGCTTTCTTT. Amino acids: CASSSRTAMNTEAFF. The V and J genes are TRBV7-2 and TRBJ1-1; perhaps TRBD1 as D (6 bases). The CDR3 covers 15 residues. Trimming shortened V by 4 bases and J by 0 bases, and 12 bases separated the two germline ends. Germline V CDR1 and CDR2: SGHTA, FQGNSA.

CDR3 bases: TGTGCCAGCACCCCCGCCCACGCTGATAATTCACCCCTCCACTTT. It translates to CASTPAHADNSPLHF. The chain joins TRBV28 to TRBJ1-6; D gene uncertain. Trimming removed 7 bases at V and 5 bases at J, with 15 bases between. Germline-derived CDR1 and CDR2 are MDHEN and SYDVKM. This CDR3 has 15 residues.

This clonotype was observed a few times. The rearrangement links TRBV30 to TRBJ2-2; D gene uncertain. CDR3 length: 14 amino acids. V lost 7 bases to trimming and J lost 2 bases, with 14 bases between them. Germline V gene lookup returns CDR1 GTSNPN and CDR2 SVGIG (reference sequence). The CDR3, as DNA: TGTGCCTACCAGGTACAGAGTAACACCGGGGAGCTGTTTTTT. It is translated as CAYQVQSNTGELFF.

This clonotype has a count of ten or more. The chain links TRBV2 to TRBJ2-2; D is uncertain. V lost 3 bases and J lost 5, with 13 bases in between. The CDR3 runs to 15 residues. Germline V CDR1 and CDR2: SNHLY, FYNNEI. The CDR3 DNA reads as TGTGCCAGCAGTGAGGAACCCCCCTCTACCGGGGAGCTGTTTTTT. The encoded protein is CASSEEPPSTGELFF.

The chain couples TRBV11-1 to TRBJ2-1; D is perhaps TRBD2 (6 bases). CDR3 size: 14 residues. V was shortened by 2 bases and J by 6 bases, with 11 bases between the two germline ends. Per germline, CDR1 SGHAT and CDR2 FQDESV (reference sequence). In nucleotides, the CDR3 is TGTGCCAGCAGCTTAAGGGCGGGGCCCAATGAGCAGTTCTTC. This translates into CASSLRAGPNEQFF. The complete variable domain, with remaining parts taken from reference TRBV11-1 and TRBJ2-1, reads EAEVAQSPRYKITEKSQAVAFWCDPISGHATLYWYRQILGQGPELLVQFQDESVVDDSQLPKDRFSAERLKGVDSTLKIQPAELGDSAMYLCASSLRAGPNEQFFGPGTRLTVL.

This clonotype has more than one count but fewer than ten. The chain couples TRBV6-5 to TRBJ2-5, with D possibly TRBD1 on 6 matching bases. Trimming removed 0 bases from V and 4 bases from J, with 15 bases in between. Germline lookup yields CDR1 MNHEY and CDR2 SVGAGI. The CDR3 extends over 16 amino acids. The CDR3 loop is CASSYSPFQQGETQYF. The DNA of the CDR3 is TGTGCCAGCAGTTACTCGCCATTTCAACAGGGAGAGACCCAGTACTTC.

The table lists this clonotype with a few counts. This sequence joins TRBV6-1 and TRBJ2-7, with TRBD1 identical over 7 bases. From germline, CDR1 is MNHNS and CDR2 SASEGT. CDR3 length equals 12 residues. Germline trimming cut 5 bases from V and 9 bases from J; bases unmatched to any gene: 7. The CDR3 loop is CASSRQGLGQYV. CDR3 in DNA: TGTGCCAGCAGTCGACAGGGCCTCGGGCAGTACGTC.

V is TRBV7-8 and J is TRBJ1-1; the match to TRBD1 covers 10 bases. The germline V gene encodes CDR1 SGHVS and CDR2 FQNEAQ. J was trimmed by 4 bases and V by 5 bases; bases with no gene match: 13. This CDR3 is built from 17 residues. The CDR3 spells CASSVPRQGAGGTEAFF. CDR3 nucleotides: TGTGCCAGCAGCGTGCCTCGACAGGGGGCGGGTGGCACTGAAGCTTTCTTT.

The chain is built from TRBV7-9 and TRBJ2-7; D gene unclear. V was shortened by 2 bases and J by 2 bases, with 7 bases between the two germline ends. CDR3 length: 13 amino acids. Germline loops: CDR1 SEHNR, CDR2 FQNEAQ (reference sequence). CDR3 sequence reads: CASSLQVPYEQYF. Written as DNA, the CDR3 is TGTGCCAGCAGCTTACAGGTACCCTACGAGCAGTACTTC.

This clonotype was seen repeatedly, ten times or more. The chain recombines TRBV20-1 with TRBJ1-6; TRBD1 matches at 9 bases. V was clipped by 5 bases and J by 9 bases; unmatched bases: 14. Looked up from germline, CDR1 is DFQATT and CDR2 is SNEGSKA (reference sequence). CDR3 length equals 16 residues. The CDR3 here is CSALSRDRVRASPLHF. The DNA of the CDR3 is TGCAGTGCTCTGTCCCGGGACAGGGTTCGGGCTTCACCCCTCCACTTT.

This clonotype was recorded at least ten times. This chain links TRBV20-1 with TRBJ2-1, with TRBD2 matching 9 bases. CDR1 and CDR2 from the germline V gene are DFQATT and SNEGSKA (reference sequence). After removal of 2 bases from V and 2 bases from J, the junction contained 4 bases not matched to a gene. This CDR3 has 15 residues. The CDR3: CSARKGGGAYNEQFF. For the CDR3, the DNA is TGCAGTGCTAGAAAGGGCGGGGGGGCCTACAATGAGCAGTTCTTC.

In its sample, this clonotype was seen many times. This chain links TRBV18 with TRBJ1-1; no firm D call. The V and J ends lost 3 bases and 2 bases respectively, with 7 bases between them. The CDR3 length is 13 residues. In germline, CDR1 is KGHSH, CDR2 LQKENI. The CDR3 is CASSPDPNTEAFF. The CDR3 nucleotides are TGTGCCAGCTCACCGGACCCCAACACTGAAGCTTTCTTT.

The chain joins TRBV6-5 to TRBJ2-7; D is perhaps TRBD1 or TRBD2 (5 bases each). The CDR3 has 15 residues. The germline V gene encodes CDR1 MNHEY and CDR2 SVGAGI. V was pared by 4 bases and J by 8 bases, with 21 bases between. CDR3 in amino acids: CASSWGLDTTGKQYV. The CDR3 region has the DNA TGTGCCAGCAGTTGGGGCCTGGACACGACCGGGAAGCAGTACGTC.

This clonotype was picked up a small number of times. The chain links TRBV20-1 to TRBJ2-7; 7 nucleotides align to TRBD1. V trimming: 5 bases; J trimming: 4 bases; junction bases outside the gene matches: 11. The CDR3 has 14 residues. In germline, CDR1 is DFQATT, CDR2 SNEGSKA (reference sequence). This chain's CDR3 is CSAPDRALLYEQYV. CDR3 in DNA: TGCAGTGCTCCAGACAGGGCCTTGCTTTACGAGCAGTACGTC.

This clonotype showed up just a few times. The rearrangement uses TRBV28 and TRBJ2-7; D is possibly TRBD1 (7 bases). The CDR3 is made up of 12 amino acids. Trimming shortened V by 6 bases and J by 5 bases, and 11 bases separated the two germline ends. CDR1 is MDHEN, CDR2 SYDVKM, per germline. DNA for the CDR3: TGTGCCAGCAGGTCAGGGGGGAACGAGCAGTACGTC. It yields the protein CASRSGGNEQYV.

This clonotype was observed at least ten times. V and J are TRBV6-5 and TRBJ1-1; D ambiguous. The germline V and J ends were trimmed by 2 bases and 7 bases, with 11 bases remaining between them. The CDR3 length is 13 residues. The germline V gene has CDR1 MNHEY and CDR2 SVGAGI. CDR3 sequence (DNA): TGTGCCAGCAGTTACGGTTCGGACCTTGAAGCTTTCTTT. Its translation: CASSYGSDLEAFF.

This clonotype appeared many times. The J gene is TRBJ2-1, the V gene TRBV6-2 or TRBV6-3; possible D gene TRBD2, 6 bases. The V and J ends lost 2 bases and 6 bases respectively, with 20 bases between them. Germline V CDR1 and CDR2: MNHEY, SVGEGT. This CDR3 is 17 amino acids long. CDR3 sequence (DNA): TGTGCCAGCAGTTACGCCCTGGGGGGACCGAGGGGCAATGAGCAGTTCTTC. It yields the protein CASSYALGGPRGNEQFF.

This chain joins TRBV4-3 and TRBJ2-5, with 9 bases lining up with TRBD1. Germline CDR1 LGHNA, CDR2 YSLEER. The CDR3 consists of 15 residues. Trimming took 4 bases from V and 4 from J; bases not matched to a gene: 7. CDR3 amino acids: CASSRSTGGGETQYF. CDR3 nucleotides: TGCGCCAGCAGCCGGTCCACAGGGGGCGGAGAGACCCAGTACTTC.

This clonotype was observed at least ten times. This chain uses TRBV11-3 with TRBJ2-1, with D hard to call. Trimming removed 3 bases at V and 4 bases at J, with 16 bases between. CDR1 and CDR2 from the germline V gene are SGHNT and YENEEA. The CDR3 has 16 residues. The DNA for the CDR3 is TGTGCCAGCAGCTTTAAGGCGAATCTCAGGTACAATGAGCAGTTCTTC. Translated, it gives CASSFKANLRYNEQFF.

At least ten counts were recorded for this clonotype. The gene calls are TRBV7-2 and TRBJ1-5; tentative D call: TRBD1 (6 bases). Trimming removed 3 bases at V and 3 bases at J, with 15 bases between. Germline V lookup: CDR1 SGHTA, CDR2 FQGNSA. The CDR3 covers 16 residues. This chain's CDR3 is CASSFSGVGNNQPQHF. Here the CDR3 DNA reads TGTGCCAGCAGCTTCTCAGGGGTCGGTAACAATCAGCCCCAGCATTTT.

This chain links TRBV6-5 with TRBJ2-2, with D maybe TRBD2 (5 bases). The germline CDR1 and CDR2 sequences are MNHEY and SVGAGI. The CDR3 extends over 16 amino acids. Trimming left V 0 bases short and J 6 bases short, with 14 bases between. CDR3 coding DNA: TGTGCCAGCAGTTACTCGAGGATAGCGAGGTCCGGGGAGCTGTTTTTT. This encodes CASSYSRIARSGELFF.